This T cell receptor (beta chain) was observed in a study of cytomegalovirus exposure and HLA in healthy donors. Study-wide points: Despite most TCR sequences being rare, some public TCRs occurred in many donors. Among TCR beta chains, those listed as cytomegalovirus-associated numbered some 170. One later analysis reportedly identified an Asian-associated ancestry cluster that showed fewer N-insertions than the roughly 640-donor mean.

The V segment lost 0 bases and the J segment 0 bases; nucleotides outside the gene matches: 4. Germline V gene data show CDR1 as SGHNT and CDR2 as YYREEE (reference sequence). The CDR3 contains 16 residues. Points on this clone: Its matching antigen is unknown.

A multiplex PCR was run with 60 Vbeta primers and 13 Jbeta primers. Assay used: immunoSEQ multiplex PCR; TCRdb lists only in-frame clones, some missing. The sample includes about 80,000 clones, roughly 75% of them seen just once. The chain combines TRBV5-4 with TRBJ2-7; 9 nucleotides line up with TRBD2. This TCR was recovered from a woman in her 40s in good health and CMV-seronegative. Sequencing input: PBMCs. CDR3 nucleotides: TGTGCCAGCAGCTTGGGACTAGCGGAGAGCTCCTACGAGCAGTACTTC. Its translation is CASSLGLAESSYEQYF.